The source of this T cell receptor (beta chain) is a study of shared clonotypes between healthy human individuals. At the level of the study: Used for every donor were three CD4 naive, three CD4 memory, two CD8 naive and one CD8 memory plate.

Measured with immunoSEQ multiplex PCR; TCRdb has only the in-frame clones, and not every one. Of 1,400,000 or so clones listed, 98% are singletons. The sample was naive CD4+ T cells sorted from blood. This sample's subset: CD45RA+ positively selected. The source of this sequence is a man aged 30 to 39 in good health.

This chain's CDR3 is CASSLVSHPRDSTNQPQHF. The CDR3, as DNA: TGTGCCAGCAGTTTAGTGAGCCACCCACGGGACAGTACCAATCAGCCCCAGCATTTT. The chain couples TRBV28 to TRBJ1-5, with 7 positions matching TRBD1. CDR3 length equals 19 residues. V was pared by 2 bases and J by 3 bases, with 16 bases of the junction left unmatched. Germline V gene sequence: CDR1 MDHEN, CDR2 SYDVKM.